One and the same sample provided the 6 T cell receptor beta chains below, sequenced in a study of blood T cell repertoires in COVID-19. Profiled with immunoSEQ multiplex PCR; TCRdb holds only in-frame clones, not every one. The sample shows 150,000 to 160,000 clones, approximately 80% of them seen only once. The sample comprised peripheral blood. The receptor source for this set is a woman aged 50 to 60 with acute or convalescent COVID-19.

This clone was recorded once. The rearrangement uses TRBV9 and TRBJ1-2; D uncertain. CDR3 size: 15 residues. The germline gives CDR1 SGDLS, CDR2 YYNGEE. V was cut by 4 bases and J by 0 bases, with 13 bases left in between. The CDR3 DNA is TGTGCCAGCAGCACAACCTCCCGGGCTAACTATGGCTACACCTTC. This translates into CASSTTSRANYGYTF. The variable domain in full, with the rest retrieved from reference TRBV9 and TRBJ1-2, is DSGVTQTPKHLITATGQRVTLRCSPRSGDLSVYWYQQSLDQGLQFLIQYYNGEERAKGNILERFSAQQFPDLHSELNLSSLELGDSALYFCASSTTSRANYGYTFGSGTRLTVV.

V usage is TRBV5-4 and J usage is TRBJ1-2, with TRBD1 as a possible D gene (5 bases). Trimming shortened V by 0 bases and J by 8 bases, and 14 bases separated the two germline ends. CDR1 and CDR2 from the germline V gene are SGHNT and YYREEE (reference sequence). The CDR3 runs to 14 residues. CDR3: CASSLVGPRGGYTF. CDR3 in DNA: TGTGCCAGCAGCTTGGTTGGACCTCGGGGGGGCTACACCTTC.

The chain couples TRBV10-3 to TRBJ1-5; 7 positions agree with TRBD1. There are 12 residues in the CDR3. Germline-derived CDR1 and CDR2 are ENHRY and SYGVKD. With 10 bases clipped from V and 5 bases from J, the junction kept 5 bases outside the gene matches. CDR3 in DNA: TGTGCCACGAGACAGGGCGATCAGCCCCAGCATTTT. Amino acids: CATRQGDQPQHF.

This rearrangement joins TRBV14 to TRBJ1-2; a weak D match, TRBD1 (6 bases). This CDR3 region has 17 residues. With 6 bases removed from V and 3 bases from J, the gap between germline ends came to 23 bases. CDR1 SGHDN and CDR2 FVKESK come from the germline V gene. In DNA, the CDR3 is TGTGCCAGCAGTCCTTACATTCATCGGGACACCGACTATGGCTACACCTTC. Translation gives CASSPYIHRDTDYGYTF.

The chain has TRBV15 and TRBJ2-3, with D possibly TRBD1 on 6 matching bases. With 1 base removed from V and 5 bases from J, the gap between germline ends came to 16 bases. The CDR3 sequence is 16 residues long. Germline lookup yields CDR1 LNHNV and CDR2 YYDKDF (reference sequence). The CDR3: CATSRVGGGGGDTQYF. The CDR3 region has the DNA TGTGCCACCAGCAGAGTTGGGGGTGGGGGCGGAGATACGCAGTATTTT.

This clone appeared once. CDR3 sequence: CASSLVGGATYEQYF. The CDR3 DNA is TGTGCCAGCAGCTTAGTTGGGGGGGCGACGTACGAGCAGTACTTC. This chain uses TRBV7-2 with TRBJ2-7; D may be TRBD2 (7 bases). With 1 base removed from V and 4 bases from J, the gap between germline ends came to 14 bases. The germline V gene has CDR1 SGHTA and CDR2 FQGNSA. CDR3 length: 15 amino acids.